The rows below give T cell receptor beta chains drawn from one sample of a study of T cells in Graves' hyperthyroidism and ophthalmopathy. MiXCR was run by TCRdb on the multiplex PCR reads, yielding one entry per CDR3 protein. Counted here are fewer than 800,000 distinct CDR3 sequences, about a sixth occurring once; the ten biggest clones make up around 7.7%. Sample: blood. All receptors derive from a man aged 18 to 30 with Graves' hyperthyroidism. The CDR3 runs from the conserved cysteine through the conserved F or W. The D gene is left open where the match is weak. Some rows have no size entry. The others give once, few or many, or a class for an expanded clone.

v_gene: TRBV5-6; d_gene: .; j_gene: TRBJ2-2; abundance: many; CDR3aa: CASSFLARTGELFF; CDR3nt: TGTGCCAGCAGCTTCCTAGCACGCACCGGGGAGCTGTTTTTT
v_gene: TRBV13; d_gene: .; j_gene: TRBJ2-7; abundance: few; CDR3aa: CASSLSTERSYEQYF; CDR3nt: TGTGCCAGCAGCTTATCTACGGAACGGTCCTACGAGCAGTACTTC
v_gene: TRBV19; d_gene: .; j_gene: TRBJ2-3; abundance: few; CDR3aa: CASSPAEGAQYF; CDR3nt: TGTGCCAGTAGCCCGGCTGAAGGGGCGCAGTATTTT
v_gene: TRBV29-1; d_gene: .; j_gene: TRBJ1-2; abundance: .; CDR3aa: CSVEEGPGRYGYTF; CDR3nt: TGCAGCGTTGAAGAGGGTCCGGGACGCTATGGCTACACCTTC
v_gene: TRBV4-1; d_gene: .; j_gene: TRBJ2-7; abundance: many; CDR3aa: CASSQDRTREEQYF; CDR3nt: TGCGCCAGCAGCCAAGATCGGACGAGGGAAGAGCAGTACTTC
v_gene: TRBV7-8; d_gene: TRBD2; j_gene: TRBJ2-7; abundance: many; CDR3aa: CASSLFSGGRRSYEQYF; CDR3nt: TGTGCCAGCAGCTTATTTAGCGGCGGGAGGCGCTCCTACGAGCAGTACTTC
v_gene: TRBV11-3; d_gene: TRBD2; j_gene: TRBJ2-1; abundance: .; CDR3aa: CASSVRGVAGENEQFF; CDR3nt: TGTGCCAGCAGCGTTAGAGGGGTAGCGGGAGAGAATGAGCAGTTCTTC
v_gene: TRBV3-1; d_gene: .; j_gene: TRBJ2-7; abundance: .; CDR3aa: CASSQAPWEEQYF; CDR3nt: TGTGCCAGCAGCCAGGCCCCGTGGGAGGAGCAGTACTTC
v_gene: TRBV19; d_gene: .; j_gene: TRBJ2-1; abundance: .; CDR3aa: CASSAGVLAFVSEQFF; CDR3nt: TGTGCCAGTAGTGCTGGGGTACTAGCCTTCGTGTCTGAGCAGTTCTTC
v_gene: TRBV4-3; d_gene: .; j_gene: TRBJ1-3; abundance: once; CDR3aa: CASSQDGFSGNTIYF; CDR3nt: TGCGCCAGCAGCCAAGACGGTTTCTCTGGAAACACCATATATTTT
v_gene: TRBV30; d_gene: .; j_gene: TRBJ1-5; abundance: .; CDR3aa: CAWSVGTNQPQHF; CDR3nt: TGTGCCTGGAGTGTCGGCACCAATCAGCCCCAGCATTTT
v_gene: TRBV12-3/TRBV12-4; d_gene: .; j_gene: TRBJ2-1; abundance: few; CDR3aa: CASSLSPGKASGTSSYNEQFF; CDR3nt: TGTGCCAGCAGTTTAAGTCCGGGTAAGGCTAGTGGAACTAGCTCCTACAATGAGCAGTTCTTC
v_gene: TRBV12-5; d_gene: TRBD2; j_gene: TRBJ2-7; abundance: .; CDR3aa: CASGLFLAGDPYEQYF; CDR3nt: TGTGCTAGTGGTTTGTTCCTAGCGGGGGACCCCTACGAGCAGTACTTC
v_gene: TRBV30; d_gene: TRBD1; j_gene: TRBJ2-2; abundance: few; CDR3aa: CAWSSGGPGTGELFF; CDR3nt: TGTGCCTGGAGTTCAGGGGGCCCGGGCACCGGGGAGCTGTTTTTT
v_gene: TRBV11-2; d_gene: TRBD1; j_gene: TRBJ1-1; abundance: many; CDR3aa: CASSSTGGSTEAFF; CDR3nt: TGTGCCAGCAGCTCGACAGGGGGGAGCACTGAAGCTTTCTTT
v_gene: TRBV6-1; d_gene: .; j_gene: TRBJ2-7; abundance: many; CDR3aa: CASKDHSYEQYF; CDR3nt: TGTGCCAGCAAAGACCATTCCTACGAGCAGTACTTC
v_gene: TRBV27; d_gene: .; j_gene: TRBJ2-7; abundance: many; CDR3aa: CASSFDGLSEQYF; CDR3nt: TGTGCCAGCAGTTTTGACGGATTGTCCGAGCAGTACTTC
v_gene: TRBV2; d_gene: TRBD1; j_gene: TRBJ1-1; abundance: many; CDR3aa: CASSSDRGSTEAFF; CDR3nt: TGTGCCAGCAGCTCCGACAGGGGTAGCACTGAAGCTTTCTTT
v_gene: TRBV7-8; d_gene: TRBD1; j_gene: TRBJ2-5; abundance: many; CDR3aa: CASSFWGTGGRETQYF; CDR3nt: TGTGCCAGCAGCTTTTGGGGGACAGGGGGCCGGGAGACCCAGTACTTC
v_gene: TRBV7-9; d_gene: .; j_gene: TRBJ2-1; abundance: many; CDR3aa: CASSLGRERSPGNEQFF; CDR3nt: TGTGCCAGCAGCTTGGGCAGGGAGCGGTCCCCGGGAAATGAGCAGTTCTTC
v_gene: TRBV28; d_gene: .; j_gene: TRBJ2-3; abundance: many; CDR3aa: CASSSGGHEDTQYF; CDR3nt: TGTGCCAGCAGTTCCGGGGGGCATGAAGATACGCAGTATTTT
v_gene: TRBV6-1; d_gene: .; j_gene: TRBJ2-3; abundance: many; CDR3aa: CASRPSYRAGSTDTQYF; CDR3nt: TGTGCCAGCAGGCCTAGCTATCGAGCGGGTAGCACAGATACGCAGTATTTT
v_gene: TRBV20-1; d_gene: TRBD1; j_gene: TRBJ1-1; abundance: few; CDR3aa: CSARTTGQARPEAFF; CDR3nt: TGCAGTGCTAGAACCACGGGACAGGCCCGGCCTGAAGCTTTCTTT
v_gene: TRBV29-1; d_gene: .; j_gene: TRBJ2-3; abundance: few; CDR3aa: CSVETGSTDTQYF; CDR3nt: TGCAGCGTTGAGACGGGAAGCACAGATACGCAGTATTTT
v_gene: TRBV12-3/TRBV12-4; d_gene: TRBD2; j_gene: TRBJ2-3; abundance: many; CDR3aa: CASAGSGRADTQYF; CDR3nt: TGTGCCAGCGCAGGGAGCGGGAGGGCAGATACGCAGTATTTT
v_gene: TRBV28; d_gene: TRBD1; j_gene: TRBJ2-7; abundance: .; CDR3aa: CASRAQGEGMGEQYF; CDR3nt: TGTGCCAGCAGGGCCCAGGGGGAAGGTATGGGTGAGCAGTACTTC
v_gene: TRBV20-1; d_gene: TRBD1; j_gene: TRBJ1-2; abundance: few; CDR3aa: CSAREEFNDRGIYGYTF; CDR3nt: TGCAGTGCTAGAGAGGAGTTTAATGACAGGGGGATCTATGGCTACACCTTC
v_gene: TRBV19; d_gene: TRBD2; j_gene: TRBJ2-3; abundance: few; CDR3aa: CASSARLAQGTDTQYF; CDR3nt: TGTGCCAGTAGTGCTCGACTAGCGCAAGGGACAGATACGCAGTATTTT
v_gene: TRBV28; d_gene: TRBD1; j_gene: TRBJ2-7; abundance: many; CDR3aa: CASSPTGQGRNEQYF; CDR3nt: TGTGCCAGCAGTCCTACCGGACAGGGGAGGAACGAGCAGTACTTC
v_gene: TRBV6-2/TRBV6-3; d_gene: .; j_gene: TRBJ1-5; abundance: many; CDR3aa: CASRLTEDQPQHF; CDR3nt: TGTGCCAGCAGGCTGACTGAAGATCAGCCCCAGCATTTT
v_gene: TRBV20-1; d_gene: TRBD2; j_gene: TRBJ2-7; abundance: many; CDR3aa: CSAGPGSGSSYEQYF; CDR3nt: TGCAGTGCTGGACCTGGGAGCGGGAGCTCCTACGAGCAGTACTTC
v_gene: TRBV30; d_gene: TRBD1; j_gene: TRBJ1-1; abundance: many; CDR3aa: CAWSLGQGDTEAFF; CDR3nt: TGTGCCTGGAGCCTCGGCCAGGGGGATACTGAAGCTTTCTTT
v_gene: TRBV29-1; d_gene: TRBD2; j_gene: TRBJ2-1; abundance: once; CDR3aa: CSVEGGSFDYNEQFF; CDR3nt: TGCAGCGTTGAAGGCGGGAGCTTCGATTACAATGAGCAGTTCTTC
v_gene: TRBV19; d_gene: TRBD1; j_gene: TRBJ1-4; abundance: .; CDR3aa: CASRGRTGDEKLFF; CDR3nt: TGTGCCAGCCGGGGGAGGACAGGGGATGAAAAACTGTTTTTT
v_gene: TRBV19; d_gene: TRBD2; j_gene: TRBJ2-7; abundance: few; CDR3aa: CASSFSLAAYEQYF; CDR3nt: TGTGCCAGTAGTTTCTCCCTAGCGGCCTACGAGCAGTACTTC
v_gene: TRBV28; d_gene: .; j_gene: TRBJ1-1; abundance: many; CDR3aa: CASSFGYNEAFF; CDR3nt: TGTGCCAGCAGTTTCGGGTACAATGAAGCTTTCTTT
v_gene: TRBV6-5; d_gene: .; j_gene: TRBJ2-3; abundance: many; CDR3aa: CASSYSKDTQYF; CDR3nt: TGTGCCAGCAGTTACTCGAAAGATACGCAGTATTTT
v_gene: TRBV6-7; d_gene: TRBD1; j_gene: TRBJ1-5; abundance: few; CDR3aa: CASSYSESRGYQPQHF; CDR3nt: TGTGCCAGCAGTTACTCGGAGTCCAGGGGGTATCAGCCCCAGCATTTT
v_gene: TRBV29-1; d_gene: .; j_gene: TRBJ2-7; abundance: .; CDR3aa: CSVLDTSYEQYF; CDR3nt: TGCAGCGTTCTGGACACCTCCTACGAGCAGTACTTC
v_gene: TRBV28; d_gene: .; j_gene: TRBJ2-3; abundance: .; CDR3aa: CASSLAGHGPTQYF; CDR3nt: TGTGCCAGCAGTTTAGCGGGACACGGTCCTACGCAGTATTTT
v_gene: TRBV9; d_gene: .; j_gene: TRBJ2-6; abundance: .; CDR3aa: CASSVGVASGANVLTF; CDR3nt: TGTGCCAGCAGCGTAGGAGTGGCCTCTGGGGCCAACGTCCTGACTTTC
v_gene: TRBV28; d_gene: .; j_gene: TRBJ1-4; abundance: few; CDR3aa: CASSLLGVAVANEKLFF; CDR3nt: TGTGCCAGCAGTTTATTGGGGGTTGCGGTAGCTAATGAAAAACTGTTTTTT
v_gene: TRBV20-1; d_gene: .; j_gene: TRBJ2-2; abundance: many; CDR3aa: CSARDLRGNTGELFF; CDR3nt: TGCAGTGCTAGAGATTTAAGGGGGAACACCGGGGAGCTGTTTTTT
v_gene: TRBV11-2; d_gene: .; j_gene: TRBJ2-7; abundance: .; CDR3aa: CASSLDIVSYEQYF; CDR3nt: TGTGCCAGCAGCTTAGATATAGTCTCCTACGAGCAGTACTTC
v_gene: TRBV7-9; d_gene: .; j_gene: TRBJ2-4; abundance: few; CDR3aa: CASSFGNQNIQYF; CDR3nt: TGTGCCAGCAGCTTCGGGAACCAAAACATTCAGTACTTC
v_gene: TRBV24-1; d_gene: TRBD1; j_gene: TRBJ2-7; abundance: many; CDR3aa: CATSDRTGGMNEQYF; CDR3nt: TGTGCCACCAGTGACCGGACAGGGGGCATGAACGAGCAGTACTTC
v_gene: TRBV12-3/TRBV12-4; d_gene: TRBD1; j_gene: TRBJ2-7; abundance: many; CDR3aa: CASSSGQGGPYEQYF; CDR3nt: TGTGCCAGCAGTTCTGGACAGGGGGGACCTTACGAGCAGTACTTC
v_gene: TRBV28; d_gene: TRBD1; j_gene: TRBJ2-7; abundance: many; CDR3aa: CASSLSGTVSYEQYF; CDR3nt: TGTGCCAGCAGTCTATCCGGGACAGTGTCCTACGAGCAGTACTTC
v_gene: TRBV30; d_gene: TRBD1; j_gene: TRBJ2-2; abundance: .; CDR3aa: CAWSVKGQGTGELFF; CDR3nt: TGTGCCTGGAGTGTAAAGGGACAGGGTACCGGGGAGCTGTTTTTT
v_gene: TRBV3-1; d_gene: .; j_gene: TRBJ2-3; abundance: many; CDR3aa: CASSLHGASGTDTQYF; CDR3nt: TGTGCCAGCAGCCTACACGGGGCCAGCGGCACAGATACGCAGTATTTT
v_gene: TRBV6-1; d_gene: .; j_gene: TRBJ2-7; abundance: many; CDR3aa: CASSEGPGAVYEQYF; CDR3nt: TGTGCCAGCAGTGAAGGGCCAGGGGCAGTCTACGAGCAGTACTTC
v_gene: TRBV28; d_gene: TRBD2; j_gene: TRBJ2-1; abundance: .; CDR3aa: CASTPHRGSSYNEQFF; CDR3nt: TGTGCCAGCACCCCCCACCGCGGGAGCTCCTACAATGAGCAGTTCTTC